This TCR beta chain was identified in a study of radiotherapy plus CTLA-4 blockade in lung cancer. In the study overall: Objective responses occurred in around 20% of patients; approximately 33% had disease control. Study outcomes and limitations: Radiotherapy was combined with ipilimumab, and tumor-derived TCR clones then expanded in blood. According to reports, early shifts in blood T cell clones, alongside interferon-beta, forecast response most accurately.

Assay: immunoSEQ multiplex PCR; the TCRdb copy retains only in-frame clones and omits some. The table has some 60,000 clones, approximately 79% seen once. Points on this clone: The antigen remains unidentified.

The V gene lost 2 bases and the J gene lost 5 bases, with 9 bases spanning the gap. The germline gives CDR1 SEHNR, CDR2 FQNEAQ (reference sequence). This CDR3 is 13 amino acids long. Sequencing used peripheral blood, obtained from a patient treated with radiotherapy plus ipilimumab. This TCR came from a human donor with non-small cell lung cancer who had a complete response to radiotherapy plus ipilimumab. The rearrangement links TRBV7-9 to TRBJ1-1, with D unresolved. Here the CDR3 DNA reads TGTGCCAGCAGCTTATATTCGGGGACTGAAGCTTTCTTT. It encodes CASSLYSGTEAFF.